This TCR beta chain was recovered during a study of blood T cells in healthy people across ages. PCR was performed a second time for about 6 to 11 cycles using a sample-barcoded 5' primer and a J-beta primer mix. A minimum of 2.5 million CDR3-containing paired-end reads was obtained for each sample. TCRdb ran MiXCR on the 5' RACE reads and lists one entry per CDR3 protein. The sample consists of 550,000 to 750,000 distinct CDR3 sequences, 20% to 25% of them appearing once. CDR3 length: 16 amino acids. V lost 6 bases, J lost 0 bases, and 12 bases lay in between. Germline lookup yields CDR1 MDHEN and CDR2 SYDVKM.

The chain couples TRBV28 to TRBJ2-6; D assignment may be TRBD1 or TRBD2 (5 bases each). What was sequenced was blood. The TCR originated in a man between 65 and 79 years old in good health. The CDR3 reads CASRAGTFSGANVLTF. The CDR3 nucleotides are TGTGCCAGCAGGGCCGGGACCTTCTCTGGGGCCAACGTCCTGACTTTC. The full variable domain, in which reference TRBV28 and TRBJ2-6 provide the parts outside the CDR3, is DVKVTQSSRYLVKRTGEKVFLECVQDMDHENMFWYRQDPGLGLRLIYFSYDVKMKEKGDIPEGYSVSREKKERFSLILESASTNQTSMYLCASRAGTFSGANVLTFGAGSRLTVL.